The subject of this entry is one TCR beta chain. The antigen is unknown. This specimen comes from a study of T cell repertoires in cytomegalovirus infection. Turning to the study itself: From public TCR beta signatures came an indication of both CMV infection and matching HLA type. Study-wide results and limits: The response measured ex vivo was dominated by TCR beta clonotypes (HLA-C-restricted and CMV-specific).

TCRdb processed the reads anew with MiXCR; each CDR3 protein has one entry. The sample comprises some 270,000 distinct CDR3 sequences, about 20% of which are singletons, and roughly a fifth rests with the top ten. Germline lookup yields CDR1 LNHDA and CDR2 SQIVND (reference sequence). Trimming pared 3 bases from V and 2 bases from J, leaving 10 bases between. The CDR3 has 14 amino acids. This chain uses TRBV19 with TRBJ1-1, with D perhaps matching TRBD1 (5 bases). This sequence was found in a human donor in good health (CMV status not recorded). Some clones in this sample may be carry-over from other donors' samples. Sequencing was performed on cultured PBMCs, taken from culture after CMV antigen stimulation. The CDR3 nucleotides read TGTGCCAGTAGTATCGGGACTCTTAACACTGAAGCTTTCTTT. Its translation is CASSIGTLNTEAFF.